This section outlines one TCR beta chain sequence together with its context. Assay used: immunoSEQ multiplex PCR; TCRdb lists only in-frame clones, some missing. The top ten hold roughly 2.7% of the sample, which has roughly 120,000 clones, nearly 95% seen once. The sample comes from a study of control samples from healthy donors and cancer patients. Sequenced input: blood. This clonotype originated in a man in his thirties or forties in good health.

Written as DNA, the CDR3 is TGTGCCAGCAGCGGAGCCGTACAAACCTACGAAGAGACCCAGTACTTC. Its protein product is CASSGAVQTYEETQYF. V usage is TRBV7-2 and J usage is TRBJ2-5; D gene unclear. Trimming shortened V by 5 bases and J by 3 bases, and 19 bases separated the two germline ends. This CDR3 contains 16 residues. CDR1 and CDR2 (germline): SGHTA, FQGNSA.